This T cell receptor beta chain was sequenced during a study of shared clonotypes between healthy human individuals. The authors' processing: ImmunoSEQ sequences covered only the junction and lacked quality scores; filtering therefore differed. Here immunoSEQ multiplex PCR was the method, and the copy in TCRdb shows in-frame clones only, minus some. D and trimming come from the DNA, and the V and J calls and clone size come from that table. This sample has about 320,000 clones; around 86% occur once, and the top ten carry 16%. The sequenced sample consisted of memory CD8+ T cells sorted from blood. Subset meaning: CD45RO+ cells pooled with CCR7-negative TemRA cells. This TCR was sampled from a man aged 18 to 35 in good health.

The CDR3 here is CASSTLGGTHYNEQFF. Written as DNA, the CDR3 is TGTGCCAGCAGCACACTGGGGGGGACCCACTACAATGAGCAGTTCTTC. The V and J genes are TRBV7-3 and TRBJ2-1; TRBD2 agrees at 7 bases. The CDR3 is made up of 16 amino acids. Per germline, CDR1 SGHTA and CDR2 FQGTGA. The V and J ends lost 5 bases and 3 bases, in that order; junction bases with no gene match: 10. The full variable domain, with the rest looked up from reference TRBV7-3 and TRBJ2-1, is GAGVSQTPSNKVTEKGKYVELRCDPISGHTALYWYRQSLGQGPEFLIYFQGTGAADDSGLPNDRFFAVRPEGSVSTLKIQRTERGDSAVYLCASSTLGGTHYNEQFFGPGTRLTVL.